Following are 7 T cell receptor beta chains from one sample sequenced in a study of blood T cells in healthy people across ages. Combining a sample-barcoded 5' primer with a J-beta primer mix, a second PCR ran for about 6 to 12 cycles. One entry per CDR3 protein results from TCRdb running MiXCR on the 5' RACE reads. The sample includes fewer than 750,000 distinct CDR3 sequences, roughly 48% seen only once; the top ten take around 23%. The specimen sequenced was blood. The receptors here all came from a man at least 80 years old in good health.

The chain carries TRBV3-1 and TRBJ1-2; a possible D gene is TRBD1 (6 bases). V gave up 1 base and J gave up 8 bases, with 14 bases separating them. The germline gives CDR1 LGHDT, CDR2 YNNKEL (reference sequence). This CDR3 spans 14 amino acids. CDR3 bases: TGTGCCAGCAGCCAAGGTCGGGGCGGACAGGGCTACACCTTC. Translated, it gives CASSQGRGGQGYTF.

This clonotype came up once. V is TRBV6-2 or TRBV6-3 and J is TRBJ2-6; TRBD1 or TRBD2 may be the D gene (5 bases each). V lost 4 bases and J lost 3, with 16 bases in between. The CDR3 covers 17 residues. Per germline, CDR1 MNHEY and CDR2 SVGEGT. This CDR3 is CASSWAGTVDGANVLTF. The CDR3 DNA is TGTGCCAGCAGTTGGGCAGGGACCGTAGATGGGGCCAACGTCCTGACTTTC.

Only a few counts were recorded for this clonotype. The chain uses TRBV5-6 and TRBJ2-4, with 11 nucleotides matching TRBD2. The J call is in doubt because the DNA end fits TRBJ2-5 better. Germline CDR1 reads SGHDT; CDR2 reads YYEEEE. CDR3 length equals 17 residues. CDR3 in amino acids: CASRSEGGLAVQETQYF. The CDR3 nucleotides are TGTGCCAGCAGGTCGGAGGGGGGACTAGCGGTTCAAGAGACCCAGTACTTC.

CDR3 nucleotides: TGTGCCAGCAGCCAGCCGGTGGCTTCCTGGGGGACCGGGGAGCTGTTTTTT. This sequence encodes CASSQPVASWGTGELFF. This chain uses TRBV3-1 with TRBJ2-2; possibly TRBD1 or TRBD2 for D (5 bases each). CDR3 size: 17 residues. Germline V gives CDR1 LGHDT, CDR2 YNNKEL (reference sequence). Between the trimmed V and J ends, which lost 3 bases and 5 bases, there was a span of 19 bases.

V and J are TRBV7-3 and TRBJ2-1; D possibly matches TRBD1 or TRBD2 (5 bases each). The V end lost 4 bases, the J end lost 6 bases, and 13 bases lay between the germline ends. The CDR3 totals 14 residues. From germline, CDR1 is SGHTA and CDR2 FQGTGA. Written as DNA, the CDR3 is TGTGCCAGCAGCTCCCCGGGACGGCTCAATGAGCAGTTCTTC. The encoded protein is CASSSPGRLNEQFF.

The J gene is TRBJ1-2, the V gene TRBV7-9, with 8 positions matching TRBD1. From germline, CDR1 is SEHNR and CDR2 FQNEAQ (reference sequence). This CDR3 comprises 16 residues. Germline trimming cut 2 bases from V and 3 bases from J; bases unmatched to any gene: 8. The CDR3 sequence: CASSLWRGQVDYGYTF. The CDR3 DNA reads TGTGCCAGCAGCTTATGGAGGGGACAGGTGGACTATGGCTACACCTTC.

This clonotype was seen a few times. This chain links TRBV4-1 with TRBJ1-4, with D uncertain. Germline CDR1 is MGHRA and CDR2 is YSYEKL. The ends were cut back, 0 bases at V and 0 bases at J, with 8 bases in the middle. The CDR3 has 16 residues. Here the CDR3 DNA reads TGCGCCAGCAGCCAAGATCGCCGGGCAACTAATGAAAAACTGTTTTTT. Translation: CASSQDRRATNEKLFF.